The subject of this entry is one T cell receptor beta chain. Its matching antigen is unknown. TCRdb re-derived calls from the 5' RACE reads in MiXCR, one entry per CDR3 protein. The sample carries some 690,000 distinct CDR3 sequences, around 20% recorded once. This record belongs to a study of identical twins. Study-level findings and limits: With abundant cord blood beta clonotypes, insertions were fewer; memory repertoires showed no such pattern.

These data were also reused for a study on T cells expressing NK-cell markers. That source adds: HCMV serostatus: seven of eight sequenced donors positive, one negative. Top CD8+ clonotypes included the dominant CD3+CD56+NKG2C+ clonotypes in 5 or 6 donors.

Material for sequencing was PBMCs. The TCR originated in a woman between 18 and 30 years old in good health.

DNA of the CDR3: TGCAGTGCTCTCCCGGGACAGGGGCAGCCCCAGCATTTT. Residues: CSALPGQGQPQHF. The J gene is TRBJ1-5, the V gene TRBV20-1; 10 bases line up with TRBD1. Germline-derived CDR1 and CDR2 are DFQATT and SNEGSKA (reference sequence). The length of the CDR3 is 13 residues. V lost 5 bases and J lost 7; bases outside the gene matches: 5.